Listed below are T cell receptor beta chains from one sample, sequenced in a study of blood T cells in healthy people across ages. Each CDR3 protein is one row after TCRdb ran MiXCR on the 5' RACE reads. The sample yields fewer than 950,000 distinct CDR3 sequences, about 36% seen once. Sample: blood. These receptor sequences come from a man aged 18 to 29 in good health. The CDR3 runs from the conserved cysteine through the conserved F or W. A D gene is named only where the DNA matches it firmly. Clone size, where shown, is once, few, many, or a class for clones that have expanded.

>TRBJ2-1|TRBD2|NA|TRBV20-1
CSAKAGGLAGVRSYNEQFF
TGCAGTGCTAAGGCCGGGGGACTAGCGGGGGTTAGGTCCTACAATGAGCAGTTCTTC
>TRBJ1-5|NA|NA|TRBV6-2/TRBV6-3
CASKDTITNQPQHF
TGTGCCAGCAAGGACACGATAACCAATCAGCCCCAGCATTTT
>TRBJ1-1|NA|once|TRBV7-9
CASNLNLRTRDEAFF
TGTGCCAGCAACTTAAACCTCCGGACAAGGGATGAAGCTTTCTTT
>TRBJ2-3|NA|few|TRBV14
CANSQVHVTGDFLDTQYF
TGTGCCAACAGCCAAGTCCATGTGACAGGCGACTTTCTGGATACGCAGTATTTT
>TRBJ2-7|NA|NA|TRBV20-1
CSARVGGGSYEQYF
TGCAGTGCTAGAGTTGGGGGTGGTTCCTACGAGCAGTACTTC
>TRBJ2-1|NA|NA|TRBV5-4
CASSLTDSSYEQFF
TGTGCCAGCAGCTTGACAGATAGCTCCTACGAGCAGTTCTTC
>TRBJ2-1|TRBD2|NA|TRBV7-2
CASSVGLAAHNEQFF
TGTGCCAGCAGCGTCGGACTAGCGGCTCACAATGAGCAGTTCTTC
>TRBJ2-2|NA|NA|TRBV5-6
CASSLPAANTGELFF
TGTGCCAGCAGCTTGCCAGCCGCGAACACCGGGGAGCTGTTTTTT
>TRBJ2-7|NA|NA|TRBV13
CASSKLDGGFTYEQYF
TGTGCCAGCAGCAAGTTGGACGGGGGTTTCACCTACGAGCAGTACTTC
>TRBJ2-7|NA|NA|TRBV27
CASSPRVGDEQYF
TGTGCCAGCAGTCCGCGGGTTGGCGACGAGCAGTACTTC
>TRBJ2-1|NA|few|TRBV5-6
CASSPGEWVGNEQFF
TGTGCCAGCAGCCCGGGTGAGTGGGTGGGCAATGAGCAGTTCTTC
>TRBJ1-2|NA|NA|TRBV11-2
CASSPRNGYTF
TGTGCCAGCAGCCCGCGGAATGGCTACACCTTC
>TRBJ2-3|TRBD1|many|TRBV5-1
CASSFEQGADTQYF
TGCGCCAGCAGCTTTGAACAGGGGGCAGATACGCAGTATTTT
>TRBJ2-1|TRBD2|many|TRBV4-3
CASSQDSAGSSYNEQFF
TGCGCCAGCAGCCAAGATTCAGCGGGGAGCTCCTACAATGAGCAGTTCTTC
>TRBJ1-1|TRBD1|NA|TRBV12-3/TRBV12-4
CASSLRTGPNTEAFF
TGTGCCAGCAGTCTGCGGACAGGACCGAACACTGAAGCTTTCTTT
>TRBJ1-5|NA|few|TRBV1
CTSSQDGGWRGGQPQHF
TGCACCAGCAGCCAAGATGGAGGATGGCGGGGAGGTCAGCCCCAGCATTTT
>TRBJ2-3|TRBD2|NA|TRBV20-1
CSARERAGGRPDTQYF
TGCAGTGCTAGAGAGCGGGCGGGGGGCCGCCCAGATACGCAGTATTTT
>TRBJ2-1|NA|few|TRBV7-6
CASSPAGRAESQKYNEQFF
TGTGCCAGCAGCCCGGCGGGCAGGGCCGAATCTCAAAAATACAATGAGCAGTTCTTC
>TRBJ2-1|NA|few|TRBV6-5
CASSPRMGSNNEQFF
TGTGCCAGCAGCCCCCGGATGGGTAGTAACAATGAGCAGTTCTTC
>TRBJ1-1|NA|NA|TRBV20-1
CSARKFLTPEAFF
TGCAGTGCTAGAAAATTTCTAACGCCTGAAGCTTTCTTT
>TRBJ2-1|NA|NA|TRBV5-1
CASRTRGSSYNEQFF
TGCGCCAGCAGGACCCGGGGGAGCTCCTACAATGAGCAGTTCTTC
>TRBJ1-4|NA|few|TRBV11-2
CASSFNQGVEKLFF
TGTGCCAGCAGCTTTAACCAGGGTGTGGAAAAACTGTTTTTT